This TCR beta chain originates from a study of shared clonotypes between healthy human individuals. In the study overall: The study enrolled a couple of women and a few men aged 18 to 49.

CDR3 size: 11 residues. Trimming cost V 7 bases and J 2 bases, with 6 bases left between them. CDR1 SNHLY and CDR2 FYNNEI come from the germline V gene. In its sample, this clone was seen many times. Roughly 30,000 T cell genomes, or around 300 ng DNA, went into unsorted PBMC replicate PCRs. In the original workflow: Junction-only sequences produced by ImmunoSEQ had no quality scores, so filtering differed. Clones were read by immunoSEQ multiplex PCR, and TCRdb kept only the in-frame ones, dropping some. From that table come the V and J calls and clone size; the DNA was used to work out D and trimming. The table shows roughly 96,000 clones, with around half occurring only once. The unsorted samples took 85 million or so PBMCs to get genomic DNA.

Material for sequencing was PBMCs. The V gene is TRBV2, the J gene TRBJ2-7; D call uncertain. This sequence originates from a woman between 40 and 50 years old in good health. Some clones in this sample may be carry-over from other donors' samples. The CDR3 loop reads CASMGTYEQYF. CDR3 DNA: TGTGCCAGCATGGGAACCTACGAGCAGTACTTC. Looking up the rest from reference TRBV2 and TRBJ2-7 gives the full variable domain: EPEVTQTPSHQVTQMGQEVILRCVPISNHLYFYWYRQILGQKVEFLVSFYNNEISEKSEIFDDQFSVERPDGSNFTLKIRSTKLEDSAMYFCASMGTYEQYFGPGTRLTVT.